This TCR beta chain was found in a study of neurological immune-mediated disorders. TCRdb independently ran MiXCR on the 5' RACE reads; one entry per CDR3 protein. The table lists around 62,000 distinct CDR3 sequences, 4.1% of them singletons. Where libraries were unsorted, they were derived from 2 million PBMCs stored at -80 degrees C. The ends were cut back, 4 bases at V and 2 bases at J, with 3 bases in the middle. Germline V gene lookup returns CDR1 SEHNR and CDR2 FQNEAQ (reference sequence). CDR3 length equals 11 residues. This clonotype was seen repeatedly, ten times or more. The antigen is unknown. Study-level findings and limits: No sharing of CDR3 amino acid sequences was observed among expanded clones across subjects, suggesting private repertoires in all groups.

The sequence derives from a man in his fifties with multiple sclerosis. Sequenced sample: PBMCs. V is TRBV7-9 and J is TRBJ2-7, with D hard to call. The CDR3 coding sequence is TGTGCCAGCAGCTCGACCTACGAGCAGTACGTC. The encoded protein is CASSSTYEQYV.